The clone carrying this T cell receptor beta chain was recorded once. This sample stems from a study of blood T cell repertoires in COVID-19. About the research overall: Whether acute or convalescent, the COVID-19 samples came from the United States, Italy and Spain. T cells, B-cell-depleted T cells, or PBMCs provided the cDNA or gDNA that served as material.

Original methodology: For nucleated cells, counts were estimated from reference gene primer amplification. Using immunoSEQ multiplex PCR, the repertoire was profiled, and TCRdb retains in-frame clones only, with some absent. The V and J calls and clone size were taken over from that table, and D and trimming were inferred from the DNA. This sample has around 100,000 clones, with roughly 84% found just once. CDR1 is LNHDA, CDR2 SQIVND, per germline (reference sequence). The CDR3 length is 13 residues. Trimming removed 5 bases at V and 3 bases at J, with 10 bases between. The source material was peripheral blood. The gene calls are TRBV19 and TRBJ1-1, with D possibly matching TRBD1 (5 bases). The clonotype comes from a man aged 40-50 years with acute or convalescent COVID-19. The CDR3 loop is CASSPDTYTEAFF. The CDR3 nucleotides read TGTGCCAGTAGTCCGGACACCTACACTGAAGCTTTCTTT.